These 20 T cell receptor beta chains originate from one sample sequenced in a study of Ad26.COV2.S vaccination and SARS-CoV-2 variants. This table comes from immunoSEQ multiplex PCR, and its TCRdb copy is limited to in-frame clones, with some not included. There are a few hundred thousand clones in the sample; around 93% occur only once, and less than 2% lies in the top ten. Stated treatment: some 20 received Ad26.COV2.S at low or high dose, single or two shots; about 5 received placebo; per-sample allocation not given. All samples were drawn on day 63, counting from the first vaccine or placebo injection. The sample in question was peripheral blood, obtained in a trial of Ad26.COV2.S vaccine versus placebo. The receptors originated from a person aged 18-60 years who received the Ad26.COV2.S COVID-19 vaccine or a placebo.

The chain uses TRBV19 and TRBJ2-5, with TRBD1 as a possible D gene (7 bases). The CDR3 has 15 residues. Germline V gene data show CDR1 as LNHDA and CDR2 as SQIVND (reference sequence). Trimming stripped 6 bases from V and 5 bases from J, with 19 bases between. The CDR3 protein is CASSPYQGGGETQYF. As DNA, the CDR3 is TGTGCCAGTAGCCCCTATCAGGGGGGCGGGGAGACCCAGTACTTC. Variable domain in full (rest from reference TRBV19 and TRBJ2-5): DGGITQSPKYLFRKEGQNVTLSCEQNLNHDAMYWYRQDPGQGLRLIYYSQIVNDFQKGDIAEGYSVSREKKESFPLTVTSAQKNPTAFYLCASSPYQGGGETQYFGPGTRLLVL.

As for this clone: The junction shows a germline mismatch at one end, possibly a read error. The J gene is TRBJ2-1, the V gene TRBV30; D is ambiguous. Germline V CDR1 and CDR2: GTSNPN, SVGIG (reference sequence). This CDR3 comprises 11 residues. As DNA, the CDR3 is TGTGCCTGGAGTGGCAACCGAAGGGCGCTCTTC. Translating it yields CAWSGNRRALF.

The chain uses TRBV29-1 and TRBJ1-2, with D tentatively TRBD1 (5 bases). Looked up from germline, CDR1 is SQVTM and CDR2 is ANQGSEA. This CDR3 contains 12 residues. The ends were cut back, 6 bases at V and 1 base at J, with 9 bases in the middle. The chain's CDR3 is CSVLGGNYGYTF. CDR3 coding DNA: TGCAGCGTCCTCGGGGGTAACTATGGCTACACCTTC.

V gene TRBV2 combines with J gene TRBJ1-4; D gene unclear. Between the trimmed V and J ends, which lost 2 bases and 0 bases, there was a span of 13 bases. Germline V gene data show CDR1 as SNHLY and CDR2 as FYNNEI. The CDR3 consists of 17 residues. The CDR3 reads CASSEQDQRPTNEKLFF. For the CDR3, the DNA is TGTGCCAGCAGTGAACAGGATCAACGGCCAACTAATGAAAAACTGTTTTTT.

The chain combines TRBV5-1 with TRBJ2-2; 7 bases line up with TRBD1. This CDR3 comprises 13 residues. CDR1 and CDR2 from the germline V gene are SGHRS and YFSETQ. The ends lost 4 bases at V and 6 bases at J; junction bases unmatched: 3. This CDR3 reads CASSQGTAGELFF. The CDR3 DNA follows: TGCGCCAGCAGCCAAGGGACAGCCGGGGAGCTGTTTTTT.

On this clone itself: The junction departs from germline at one end; a sequencing error may be responsible. This chain links TRBV2 with TRBJ2-7, with a tentative D call TRBD1 (6 bases). Germline V lookup: CDR1 SNHLY, CDR2 FYNNEI. The length of the CDR3 is 13 residues. This chain's CDR3 is CASGEAGVPEQYF. CDR3 nucleotide sequence: TGTGCCAGCGGTGAGGCAGGGGTACCCGAGCAGTACTTC. Filled out from reference TRBV2 and TRBJ2-7, the complete variable domain reads EPEVTQTPSHQVTQMGQEVILRCVPISNHLYFYWYRQILGQKVEFLVSFYNNEISEKSEIFDDQFSVERPDGSNFTLKIRSTKLEDSAMYFCASGEAGVPEQYFGPGTRLTVT.

The gene calls are TRBV2 and TRBJ1-3, with 8 bases lining up with TRBD1. CDR1 and CDR2 (germline): SNHLY, FYNNEI. The J segment lost 4 bases and the V segment lost 7 bases, leaving 18 bases of the junction unmatched. The CDR3 consists of 18 residues. The CDR3 region is CASIAGTGKDWPGNTIYF. CDR3 DNA: TGTGCCAGCATTGCCGGGACAGGAAAAGACTGGCCAGGAAACACCATATATTTT.

The chain uses TRBV29-1 and TRBJ2-2, with a tentative D call TRBD1 (7 bases). Germline values: CDR1 SQVTM, CDR2 ANQGSEA. This CDR3 comprises 14 residues. The V end was cut by 6 bases, the J end by 4 bases, with 15 bases between. Here the CDR3 DNA reads TGCAGCGTGGAGGGGGCGCCAAGCACCGGGGAGCTGTTTTTT. This codes for CSVEGAPSTGELFF.

Comment on this clone: Within the sample, other DNA sequences also encode this same CDR3. The V gene is TRBV9, the J gene TRBJ2-5; TRBD2 is a possible D gene (6 bases). Germline V gene lookup returns CDR1 SGDLS and CDR2 YYNGEE. Trimming removed 0 bases from V and 5 bases from J, with 8 bases in between. The CDR3 has 13 amino acids. The CDR3: CASSVDSGETQYF. CDR3 DNA sequence: TGTGCCAGCAGCGTAGACAGCGGGGAGACCCAGTACTTC.

V and J are TRBV5-1 and TRBJ1-2; TRBD1 is a possible D gene (5 bases). Deletions cut 0 bases from V and 6 bases from J, with 9 bases between. The CDR3 has 13 amino acids. Germline V lookup: CDR1 SGHRS, CDR2 YFSETQ. CDR3 sequence (DNA): TGCGCCAGCAGCTTGGAGGGGACTAATGGCTACACCTTC. Residues: CASSLEGTNGYTF.

The V call is TRBV18, the J call TRBJ2-3; D may be TRBD2 (6 bases). Germline loops: CDR1 KGHSH, CDR2 LQKENI. CDR3 length: 16 amino acids. V lost 3 bases and J lost 0, with 13 bases in between. The CDR3 protein is CASSPYGLPSTDTQYF. DNA for the CDR3: TGTGCCAGCTCACCCTACGGACTACCTAGCACAGATACGCAGTATTTT.

V and J are TRBV29-1 and TRBJ2-7; D tentatively fits TRBD1 or TRBD2 (7 bases each). This CDR3 has 13 amino acids. With 5 bases removed from V and 7 bases from J, the gap between germline ends came to 18 bases. Germline CDR1 SQVTM, CDR2 ANQGSEA. CDR3 region: CSVRRTGEGEQYF. The CDR3 nucleotides read TGCAGCGTTCGTCGAACAGGGGAGGGGGAGCAGTACTTC.

The chain employs TRBV11-2 and TRBJ2-7, with 7 nucleotides matching TRBD2. The CDR3 extends over 14 amino acids. With V trimmed by 1 base and J by 7 bases, 7 bases remained unmatched. Germline CDR1 is SGHAT and CDR2 is FQNNGV. CDR3 amino acids: CASSLGLAAGEQYF. CDR3 sequence (DNA): TGTGCCAGCAGCTTAGGGCTAGCGGCCGGAGAGCAGTACTTC.

The chain links TRBV9 to TRBJ1-1, with TRBD1 matching 9 bases. Germline assignment: CDR1 SGDLS and CDR2 YYNGEE. V lost 0 bases to trimming and J lost 0 bases; unmatched junction nucleotides: 6. This CDR3 is built from 17 residues. CDR3 DNA sequence: TGTGCCAGCAGCGTAGTGCCTGGGACAGGGATGAACACTGAAGCTTTCTTT. This translates into CASSVVPGTGMNTEAFF.

The sample holds one count of this clone. V usage is TRBV7-2 and J usage is TRBJ2-3, with 7 bases lining up with TRBD1. Looked up from germline, CDR1 is SGHTA and CDR2 is FQGNSA. CDR3 length equals 13 residues. The V segment lost 5 bases and the J segment 4 bases; nucleotides outside the gene matches: 3. CDR3 DNA: TGTGCCAGCAGCAACACAGGGGCAGATACGCAGTATTTT. The encoded protein is CASSNTGADTQYF. Together with reference TRBV7-2 and TRBJ2-3, the CDR3 gives the full variable domain: GAGVSQSPSNKVTEKGKDVELRCDPISGHTALYWYRQSLGQGLEFLIYFQGNSAPDKSGLPSDRFSAERTGGSVSTLTIQRTQQEDSAVYLCASSNTGADTQYFGPGTRLTVL.

The rearrangement links TRBV19 to TRBJ1-5; D unclear. CDR1 is LNHDA, CDR2 SQIVND, per germline (reference sequence). Trimming pared 4 bases from V and 0 bases from J, leaving 4 bases between. The CDR3 has 13 amino acids. CDR3 DNA sequence: TGTGCCAGTAGTAAGGATAGCAATCAGCCCCAGCATTTT. It codes for CASSKDSNQPQHF.

The rearrangement links TRBV5-1 to TRBJ1-2; D possibly corresponds to TRBD1 (6 bases). The germline V gene encodes CDR1 SGHRS and CDR2 YFSETQ. The ends were cut back, 3 bases at V and 5 bases at J, with 20 bases in the middle. This CDR3 spans 16 amino acids. CDR3 loop: CASSSNRDNRHYGYTF. The CDR3 nucleotides read TGCGCCAGCAGCTCAAACCGGGACAACCGCCATTATGGCTACACCTTC.

Here the CDR3 reads CASDGGGVLAEAFF. The CDR3 DNA is TGTGCCAGCGACGGCGGGGGCGTGTTGGCTGAAGCTTTCTTT. The chain links TRBV28 to TRBJ1-1; perhaps TRBD1 as D (6 bases). The V gene's germline CDR1 is MDHEN and CDR2 SYDVKM. CDR3 length: 14 residues. V dropped 8 bases and J dropped 6 bases, with 19 bases sitting between them.

J is TRBJ2-5 and V is TRBV30; D possibly corresponds to TRBD1 (6 bases). There are 15 residues in the CDR3. Germline V lookup: CDR1 GTSNPN, CDR2 SVGIG (reference sequence). With 2 bases removed from V and 5 bases from J, the gap between germline ends came to 18 bases. As DNA, the CDR3 is TGTGCCTGGAGTTTTCGACAGGACCAAAGGGAGACCCAGTACTTC. It translates to CAWSFRQDQRETQYF.

The gene calls are TRBV14 and TRBJ2-7; a weak D match, TRBD2 (5 bases). CDR3 length: 13 amino acids. Trimming stripped 0 bases from V and 3 bases from J, with 6 bases between. CDR1 and CDR2 (germline): SGHDN, FVKESK. The CDR3, as DNA: TGTGCCAGCAGCCAAGACGGGGACTACGAGCAGTACTTC. Protein product: CASSQDGDYEQYF.